Sequencing of this T cell receptor (beta chain) was carried out in a study of shared clonotypes between healthy human individuals. As regards this clone: Its specificity is not known.

The naive CD8 subset, CD45RO-negative cells positively selected for CCR7, excluded terminally differentiated effector memory CD45RA+ cells. General observations from the study: Unshared clonotypes carried lower generation probabilities than those common to all four donors. Limited genetic and exposure-history diversity came from having few donors.

This CDR3 comprises 15 residues. V lost 6 bases and J lost 10, with 19 bases in between. Germline lookup yields CDR1 MNHEY and CDR2 SVGAGI. As originally analysed: Filtering was not the same, since immunoSEQ gave junction-only sequences without quality scores. Clones were sequenced by immunoSEQ multiplex PCR, and TCRdb holds only the in-frame ones, with some missing. That table supplies the V and J calls and clone size; D and trimming were determined from the DNA. The sample has about 2 million clones, about 95% seen once. The sequenced material came from naive CD8+ T cells sorted from blood. The chain joins TRBV6-5 to TRBJ1-6; D unresolved. The receptor comes from a young man in good health. The CDR3 region has the DNA TGTGCCAGCAGCTCCACGGACGCCAGGAGGTCACCCCTCCACTTT. This codes for CASSSTDARRSPLHF.